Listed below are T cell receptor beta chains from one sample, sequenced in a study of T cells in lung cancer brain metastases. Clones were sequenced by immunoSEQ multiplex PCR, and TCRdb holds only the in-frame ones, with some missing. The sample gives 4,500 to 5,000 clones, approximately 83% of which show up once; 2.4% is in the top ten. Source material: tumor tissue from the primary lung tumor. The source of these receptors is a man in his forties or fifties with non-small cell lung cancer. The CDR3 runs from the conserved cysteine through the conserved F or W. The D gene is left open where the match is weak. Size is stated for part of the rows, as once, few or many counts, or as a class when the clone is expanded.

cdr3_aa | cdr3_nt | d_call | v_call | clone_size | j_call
CASSLAQGLNEKLFF | TGCGCCAGCAGCTTGGCCCAGGGCCTAAATGAAAAACTGTTTTTT | . | TRBV5-1 | once | TRBJ1-4
CASSFRGSGVQETQYF | TGTGCCAGCAGTTTTAGGGGGTCGGGGGTCCAAGAGACCCAGTACTTC | . | TRBV27 | . | TRBJ2-5
CASSPKNGISPLHF | TGTGCCAGCTCCCCTAAAAATGGGATTTCACCCCTCCACTTT | . | TRBV18 | . | TRBJ1-6
CASSWDRGSSPLHF | TGTGCCAGCAGCTGGGACAGGGGAAGTTCACCCCTCCACTTT | TRBD1 | TRBV7-3 | . | TRBJ1-6
CASSLDPGGDQPQHF | TGTGCCAGCAGCTTGGATCCAGGGGGCGATCAGCCCCAGCATTTT | TRBD1 | TRBV5-4 | . | TRBJ1-5
CASGDSSYNEQFF | TGCGCCAGCGGGGACAGCTCTTACAATGAGCAGTTCTTC | TRBD1 | TRBV5-1 | . | TRBJ2-1
CSVAQVLNTEAFF | TGCAGCGTGGCACAGGTCTTGAACACTGAAGCCTTCTTT | . | TRBV29-1 | . | TRBJ1-1
CASSDYGEAFF | TGTGCCAGCAGTGATTACGGGGAAGCTTTCTTT | . | TRBV6-1 | few | TRBJ1-1
CASSELGPDTQYF | TGCGCCAGCAGTGAGTTGGGACCAGATACGCAGTATTTT | . | TRBV10-2 | once | TRBJ2-3
CASSLGSRDEKLFF | TGTGCCAGCAGCTTGGGGTCCCGGGATGAAAAACTGTTTTTT | . | TRBV5-6 | . | TRBJ1-4
CASSHPGQGIYEQYF | TGTGCCAGCAGTCACCCGGGACAGGGGATATACGAGCAGTACTTC | TRBD1 | TRBV2 | . | TRBJ2-7
CSVAYLASYEQYF | TGCAGCGTTGCTTATTTAGCTTCCTACGAGCAGTACTTC | . | TRBV29-1 | . | TRBJ2-7
CSASGDYGYTF | TGCAGTGCTAGCGGGGACTATGGCTACACCTTC | . | TRBV20-1 | few | TRBJ1-2
CASSLMGQGVSGNTIYF | TGTGCCAGCAGCTTAATGGGACAGGGCGTCTCTGGAAACACCATATATTTT | TRBD1 | TRBV7-9 | once | TRBJ1-3
CARIPGLAASPCAGELFF | TGTGCCAGGATCCCGGGACTAGCGGCATCCCCATGCGCCGGGGAGCTGTTTTTT | TRBD2 | TRBV6-4 | . | TRBJ2-2
CATSRASGQGDTEAFF | TGTGCCACCAGCAGAGCTTCGGGACAGGGGGATACTGAAGCTTTCTTT | TRBD1 | TRBV15 | . | TRBJ1-1
CASSLTSGSVNEQFF | TGTGCCAGTAGTCTTACTAGCGGGAGTGTAAATGAGCAGTTCTTC | TRBD2 | TRBV19 | . | TRBJ2-1
CASSVAASYEQYF | TGTGCCAGCAGTGTCGCGGCCTCCTACGAGCAGTACTTC | . | TRBV2 | . | TRBJ2-7
CASSEGRTNTEAFF | TGCGCCAGCAGCGAGGGACGGACGAACACTGAAGCTTTCTTT | . | TRBV5-1 | . | TRBJ1-1
CASSSGQGKNTGELFF | TGTGCCAGCAGCTCGGGACAGGGGAAGAACACCGGGGAGCTGTTTTTT | TRBD1 | TRBV5-4 | . | TRBJ2-2
CASRQGPHTEAFF | TGTGCCAGCAGGCAGGGGCCGCACACTGAAGCTTTCTTT | . | TRBV6-5 | . | TRBJ1-1
CASSPDRRWDPTEAFF | TGTGCCAGCTCCCCAGATCGAAGGTGGGATCCCACTGAAGCTTTCTTT | . | TRBV18 | . | TRBJ1-1
CAWSVHRDSEQYF | TGTGCCTGGAGTGTCCACAGGGATTCCGAGCAGTACTTC | . | TRBV30 | few | TRBJ2-7
CASSPTETGWSDGYTF | TGTGCCAGCTCACCAACAGAGACAGGGTGGAGCGATGGCTACACCTTC | TRBD1 | TRBV18 | . | TRBJ1-2
CASSLGAGGEPQHF | TGCGCCAGCAGCTTGGGGGCAGGGGGCGAGCCCCAGCATTTT | TRBD1 | TRBV5-1 | . | TRBJ1-5
CASSYGGVLGELFF | TGTGCCAGCAGTTATGGAGGGGTTTTGGGGGAGCTGTTTTTT | . | TRBV6-5 | . | TRBJ2-2
CASSYSGALPYEQYF | TGTGCCAGCAGTTACTCGGGGGCGCTTCCTTACGAGCAGTACTTC | . | TRBV6-5 | . | TRBJ2-7
CASSYGARAYGYTF | TGTGCCAGCAGTTATGGGGCAAGGGCATATGGCTACACCTTC | . | TRBV6-5 | . | TRBJ1-2
CASSPSGQTYEQYF | TGTGCCAGCAGCCCCTCGGGACAGACCTACGAGCAGTACTTC | TRBD1 | TRBV6-5 | . | TRBJ2-7
CASSENTKLFF | TGTGCCAGCAGTGAAAATACAAAACTGTTTTTT | . | TRBV2 | . | TRBJ1-4
CASSVGSPGLTGNTIYF | TGTGCCAGCAGCGTAGGTAGTCCGGGGTTGACTGGAAACACCATATATTTT | . | TRBV9 | . | TRBJ1-3
CASSGRGSTDTQYF | TGCGCCAGCAGCGGGAGAGGTAGCACAGATACGCAGTATTTT | . | TRBV5-1 | few | TRBJ2-3
CASSSSGKLFF | TGTGCCAGCAGCTCATCGGGAAAACTGTTTTTT | . | TRBV7-9 | . | TRBJ1-4
CASSSLGGNYGYTF | TGTGCCAGCAGCAGCCTAGGGGGTAACTATGGCTACACCTTC | . | TRBV4-2 | once | TRBJ1-2
CAWSGQNNQPQHF | TGTGCCTGGAGTGGGCAGAACAATCAGCCCCAGCATTTT | . | TRBV30 | . | TRBJ1-5
CASSPLGGPGEKLFF | TGTGCCAGCAGTCCCCTTGGGGGACCGGGTGAAAAACTGTTTTTT | . | TRBV6-6 | . | TRBJ1-4
CASSDSGATNEKLFF | TGTGCCAGCTCAGACAGTGGCGCAACTAATGAAAAACTGTTTTTT | . | TRBV2 | . | TRBJ1-4
CASSGTDHNEQFF | TGTGCCAGCAGCGGGACGGACCACAATGAGCAGTTCTTC | . | TRBV9 | . | TRBJ2-1
CASSLSRLASNEQFF | TGTGCCAGCAGCTTAAGTAGGCTAGCGAGTAATGAGCAGTTCTTC | . | TRBV11-3 | . | TRBJ2-1
CASSEGAGYGYTF | TGCGCCAGCAGTGAGGGGGCGGGCTATGGCTACACCTTC | . | TRBV10-2 | . | TRBJ1-2
CASSQRQGEPQETQYF | TGCGCCAGCAGCCAGAGACAGGGGGAGCCCCAAGAGACCCAGTACTTC | TRBD1 | TRBV5-1 | . | TRBJ2-5
CASSLRVTTGDRETQYF | TGTGCCAGCAGCTTGAGGGTCACGACAGGGGATAGGGAGACCCAGTACTTC | TRBD1 | TRBV5-6 | few | TRBJ2-5
CASSVATGYTF | TGTGCCAGCAGTGTGGCAACTGGCTACACCTTT | . | TRBV2 | . | TRBJ1-2
CASSSPGQVAGYTF | TGCGCCAGCAGCTCGCCGGGACAGGTAGCTGGCTACACCTTC | TRBD1 | TRBV5-1 | . | TRBJ1-2
CASSVAPGQGHSPLHF | TGTGCCAGCAGCGTAGCGCCGGGACAGGGACACTCACCCCTCCACTTT | TRBD1 | TRBV9 | . | TRBJ1-6
CAWRERSRFTEAFF | TGTGCCTGGAGAGAGCGCAGTCGGTTCACTGAAGCTTTCTTT | . | TRBV30 | . | TRBJ1-1
CASSQEPTQGGTEAFF | TGCGCCAGCAGCCAAGAGCCAACCCAGGGTGGCACTGAAGCTTTCTTT | . | TRBV4-1 | few | TRBJ1-1
CAWSVLSRGHQPQHF | TGTGCCTGGAGTGTACTTAGTAGGGGCCATCAGCCCCAGCATTTT | . | TRBV30 | . | TRBJ1-5
CAWSVRERDTQYF | TGTGCCTGGAGTGTACGAGAACGAGATACGCAGTATTTT | . | TRBV30 | . | TRBJ2-3
CASRTELERMGDEAFF | TGTGCCAGCAGAACGGAACTGGAACGTATGGGCGATGAAGCTTTCTTT | . | TRBV6-8 | . | TRBJ1-1
CASRERGSNQPQHF | TGTGCCAGCAGAGAAAGAGGGAGCAATCAGCCCCAGCATTTT | . | TRBV6-6 | . | TRBJ1-5
CASSTTGDYGYTF | TGTGCCAGCAGCACAACAGGGGATTATGGCTACACCTTC | TRBD1 | TRBV5-5 | . | TRBJ1-2
CASSPSGESSYNEQFF | TGTGCCAGCAGCCCTAGCGGGGAGAGCTCCTACAATGAGCAGTTCTTC | . | TRBV12-1 | . | TRBJ2-1
CATSVGGNSPLHF | TGTGCCACCAGTGTGGGGGGGAATTCACCCCTCCACTTT | . | TRBV15 | . | TRBJ1-6
CACPGTTNYGYTF | TGTGCCTGCCCCGGGACAACTAACTATGGCTACACCTTC | . | TRBV30 | once | TRBJ1-2
CASSQVGSGSLGGYNEQFF | TGCGCCAGCAGCCAAGTTGGGTCGGGGTCCCTAGGCGGTTACAATGAGCAGTTCTTC | . | TRBV4-1 | . | TRBJ2-1
CASSSRQGALDEQYF | TGCGCCAGCAGTTCCCGACAGGGGGCGCTTGACGAGCAGTACTTC | TRBD1 | TRBV5-1 | few | TRBJ2-7